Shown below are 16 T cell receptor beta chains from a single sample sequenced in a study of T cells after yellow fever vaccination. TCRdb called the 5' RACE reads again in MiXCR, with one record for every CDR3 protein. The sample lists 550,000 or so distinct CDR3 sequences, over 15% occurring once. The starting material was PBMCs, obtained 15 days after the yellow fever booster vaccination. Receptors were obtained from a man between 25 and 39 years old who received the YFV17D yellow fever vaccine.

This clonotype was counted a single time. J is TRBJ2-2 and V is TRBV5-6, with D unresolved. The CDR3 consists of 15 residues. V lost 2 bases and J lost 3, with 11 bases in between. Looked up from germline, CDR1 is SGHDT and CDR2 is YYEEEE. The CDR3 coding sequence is TGTGCCAGCAGCTTCGGGTCGCGGTACACCGGGGAGCTGTTTTTT. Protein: CASSFGSRYTGELFF.

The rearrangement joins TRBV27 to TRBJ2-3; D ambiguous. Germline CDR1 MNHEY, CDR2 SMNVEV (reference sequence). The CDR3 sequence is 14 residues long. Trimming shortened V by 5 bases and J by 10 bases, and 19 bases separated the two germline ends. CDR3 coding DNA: TGTGCCAGCAGTCCAACCGACCCCGGACCTCCGCAGTATTTT. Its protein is CASSPTDPGPPQYF.

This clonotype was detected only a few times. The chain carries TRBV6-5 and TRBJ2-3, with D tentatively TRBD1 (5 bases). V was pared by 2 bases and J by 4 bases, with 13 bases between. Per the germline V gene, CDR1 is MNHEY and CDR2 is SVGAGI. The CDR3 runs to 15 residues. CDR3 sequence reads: CASSYTSTVSDTQYF. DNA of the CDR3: TGTGCCAGCAGTTACACTTCGACAGTTTCAGATACGCAGTATTTT.

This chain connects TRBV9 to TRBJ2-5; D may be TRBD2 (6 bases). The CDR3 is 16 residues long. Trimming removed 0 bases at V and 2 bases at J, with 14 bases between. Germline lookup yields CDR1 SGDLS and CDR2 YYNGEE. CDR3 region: CASSVVVSGSQETQYF. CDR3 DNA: TGTGCCAGCAGCGTAGTGGTTAGCGGAAGTCAAGAGACCCAGTACTTC.

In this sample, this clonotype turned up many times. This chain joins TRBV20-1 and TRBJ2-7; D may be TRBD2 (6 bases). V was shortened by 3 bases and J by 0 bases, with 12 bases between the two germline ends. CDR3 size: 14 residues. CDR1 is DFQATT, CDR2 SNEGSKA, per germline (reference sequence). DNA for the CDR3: TGCAGTGCTAGTAGGGACTTAAACTCCTACGAGCAGTACTTC. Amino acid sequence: CSASRDLNSYEQYF.

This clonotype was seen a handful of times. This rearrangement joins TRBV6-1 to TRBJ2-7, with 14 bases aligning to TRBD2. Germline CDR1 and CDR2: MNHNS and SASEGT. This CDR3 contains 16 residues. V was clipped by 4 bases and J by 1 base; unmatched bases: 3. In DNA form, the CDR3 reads TGTGCCAGCAGTGGGGGGACTAGCGGGGGTTCCTACGAGCAGTACTTC. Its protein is CASSGGTSGGSYEQYF.

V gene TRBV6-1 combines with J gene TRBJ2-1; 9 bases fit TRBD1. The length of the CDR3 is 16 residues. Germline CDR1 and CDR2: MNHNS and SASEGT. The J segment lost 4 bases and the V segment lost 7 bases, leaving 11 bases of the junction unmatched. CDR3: CASMGLGTGPYNEQFF. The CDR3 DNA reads TGTGCCAGCATGGGTCTAGGGACAGGGCCTTACAATGAGCAGTTCTTC.

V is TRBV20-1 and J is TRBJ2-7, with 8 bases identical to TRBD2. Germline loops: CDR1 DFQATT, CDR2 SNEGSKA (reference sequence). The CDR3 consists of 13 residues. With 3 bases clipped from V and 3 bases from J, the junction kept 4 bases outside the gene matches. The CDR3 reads CSASPTSGYEQYF. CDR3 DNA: TGCAGTGCTAGCCCAACTAGCGGCTACGAGCAGTACTTC.

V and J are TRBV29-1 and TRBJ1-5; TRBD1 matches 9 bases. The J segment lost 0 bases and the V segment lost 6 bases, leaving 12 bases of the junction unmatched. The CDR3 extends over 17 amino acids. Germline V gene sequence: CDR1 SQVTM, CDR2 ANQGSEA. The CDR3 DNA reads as TGCAGCGTCCTCTTGACAGGGGGGTATGGTAGCAATCAGCCCCAGCATTTT. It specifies CSVLLTGGYGSNQPQHF.

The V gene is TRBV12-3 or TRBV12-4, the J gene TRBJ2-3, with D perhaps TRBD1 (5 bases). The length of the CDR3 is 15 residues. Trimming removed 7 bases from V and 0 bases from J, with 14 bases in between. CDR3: CASTRDSSSTDTQYF. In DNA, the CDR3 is TGTGCCAGCACCAGAGACAGCTCTAGCACAGATACGCAGTATTTT.

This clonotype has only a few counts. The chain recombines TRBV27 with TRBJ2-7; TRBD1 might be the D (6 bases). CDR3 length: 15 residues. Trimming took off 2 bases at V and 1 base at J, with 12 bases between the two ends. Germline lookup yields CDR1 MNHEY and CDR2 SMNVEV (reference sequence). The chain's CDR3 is CASSLRPQGSYEQYF. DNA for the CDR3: TGTGCCAGCAGTTTACGGCCTCAGGGGTCCTACGAGCAGTACTTC.

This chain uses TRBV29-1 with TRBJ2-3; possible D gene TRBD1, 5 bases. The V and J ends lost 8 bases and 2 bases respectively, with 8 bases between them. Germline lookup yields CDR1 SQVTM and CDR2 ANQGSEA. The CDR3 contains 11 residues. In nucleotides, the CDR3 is TGCAGCTCCAGGGCCACAGATACGCAGTATTTT. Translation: CSSRATDTQYF.

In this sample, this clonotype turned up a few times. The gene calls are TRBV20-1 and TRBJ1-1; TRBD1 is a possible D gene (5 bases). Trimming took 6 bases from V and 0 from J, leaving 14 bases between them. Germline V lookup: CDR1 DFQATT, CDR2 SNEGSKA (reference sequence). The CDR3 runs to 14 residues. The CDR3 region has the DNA TGCAGTGCGGTCGCTGACAGCATGAACACTGAAGCTTTCTTT. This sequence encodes CSAVADSMNTEAFF.

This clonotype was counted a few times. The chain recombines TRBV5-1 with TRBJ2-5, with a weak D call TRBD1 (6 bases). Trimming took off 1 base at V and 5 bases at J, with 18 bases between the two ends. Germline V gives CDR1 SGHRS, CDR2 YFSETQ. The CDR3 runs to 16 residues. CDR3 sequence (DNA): TGCGCCAGCAGCTTGTTTGGGGCCAGACAGGCGGAGACCCAGTACTTC. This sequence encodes CASSLFGARQAETQYF.

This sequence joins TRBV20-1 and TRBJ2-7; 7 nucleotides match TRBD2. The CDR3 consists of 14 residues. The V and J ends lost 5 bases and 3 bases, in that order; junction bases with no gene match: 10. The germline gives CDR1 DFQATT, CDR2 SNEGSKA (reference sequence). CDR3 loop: CSAPGEGKNYEQYF. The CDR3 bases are TGCAGTGCTCCCGGGGAGGGGAAGAACTACGAGCAGTACTTC.

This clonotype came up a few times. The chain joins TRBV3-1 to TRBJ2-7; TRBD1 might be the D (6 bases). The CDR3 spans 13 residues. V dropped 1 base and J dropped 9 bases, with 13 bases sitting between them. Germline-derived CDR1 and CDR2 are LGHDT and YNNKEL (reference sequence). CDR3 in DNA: TGTGCCAGCAGCCAAGCCCTACAGGGTTCGCAGTACTTC. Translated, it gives CASSQALQGSQYF.